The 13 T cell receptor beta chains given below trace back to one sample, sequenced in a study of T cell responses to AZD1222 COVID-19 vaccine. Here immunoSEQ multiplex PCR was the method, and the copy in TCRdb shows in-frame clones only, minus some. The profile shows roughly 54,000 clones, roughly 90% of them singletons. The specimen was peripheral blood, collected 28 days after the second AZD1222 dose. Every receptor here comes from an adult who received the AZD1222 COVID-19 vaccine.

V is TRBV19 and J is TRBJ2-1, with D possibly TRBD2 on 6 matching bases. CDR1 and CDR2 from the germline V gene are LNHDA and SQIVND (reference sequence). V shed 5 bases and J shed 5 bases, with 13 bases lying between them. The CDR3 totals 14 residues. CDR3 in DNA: TGTGCCAGTAGTTTCGGACTAACCCACAATGAGCAGTTCTTC. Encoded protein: CASSFGLTHNEQFF.

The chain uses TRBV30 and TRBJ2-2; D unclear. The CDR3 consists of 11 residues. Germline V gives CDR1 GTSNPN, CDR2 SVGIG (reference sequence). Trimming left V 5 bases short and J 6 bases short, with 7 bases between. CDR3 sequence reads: CAWARAGELFF. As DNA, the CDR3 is TGTGCCTGGGCACGGGCCGGGGAGCTGTTTTTT.

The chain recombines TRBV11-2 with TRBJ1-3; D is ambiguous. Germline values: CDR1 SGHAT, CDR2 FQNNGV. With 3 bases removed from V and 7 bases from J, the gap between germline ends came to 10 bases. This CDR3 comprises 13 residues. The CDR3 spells CASSFPRLNTIYF. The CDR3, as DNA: TGTGCCAGCAGCTTCCCCAGGCTGAACACCATATATTTT.

In nucleotides, the CDR3 is TGTGCCTGGAGTGTCGGGCAGGGGATGACAGATACGCAGTATTTT. Amino acids: CAWSVGQGMTDTQYF. The chain joins TRBV30 to TRBJ2-3, with D tentatively TRBD1 (6 bases). Germline assignment: CDR1 GTSNPN and CDR2 SVGIG (reference sequence). V was pared by 0 bases and J by 3 bases, with 13 bases between. The CDR3 contains 15 residues.

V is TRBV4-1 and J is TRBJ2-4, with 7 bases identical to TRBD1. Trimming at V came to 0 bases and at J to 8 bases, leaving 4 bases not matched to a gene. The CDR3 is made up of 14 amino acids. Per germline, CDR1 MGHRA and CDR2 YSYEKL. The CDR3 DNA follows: TGCGCCAGCAGCCAAGATAACAGGGGAGACATTCAGTACTTC. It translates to CASSQDNRGDIQYF.

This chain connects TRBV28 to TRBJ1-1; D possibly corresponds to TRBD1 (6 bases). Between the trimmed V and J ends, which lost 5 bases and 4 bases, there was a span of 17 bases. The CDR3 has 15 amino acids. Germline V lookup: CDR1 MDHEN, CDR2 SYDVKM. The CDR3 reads CASSPPGQRSTEAFF. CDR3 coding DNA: TGTGCCAGCAGTCCCCCCGGACAGCGGAGCACTGAAGCTTTCTTT.

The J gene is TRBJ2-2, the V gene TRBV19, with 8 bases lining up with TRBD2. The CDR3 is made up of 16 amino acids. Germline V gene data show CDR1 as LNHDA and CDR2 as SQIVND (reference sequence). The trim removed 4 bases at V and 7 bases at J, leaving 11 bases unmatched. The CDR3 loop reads CASSTRSGSNDGELFF. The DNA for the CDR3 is TGTGCCAGTAGTACCCGGAGCGGGAGTAATGACGGGGAGCTGTTTTTT.

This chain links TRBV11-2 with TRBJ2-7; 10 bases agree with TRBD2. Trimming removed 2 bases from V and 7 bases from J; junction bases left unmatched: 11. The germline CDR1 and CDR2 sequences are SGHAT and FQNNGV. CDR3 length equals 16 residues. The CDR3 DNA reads TGTGCCAGCAGCTTATCGGTCCGGACTAGCGGAGTAGAGCAGTACTTC. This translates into CASSLSVRTSGVEQYF.

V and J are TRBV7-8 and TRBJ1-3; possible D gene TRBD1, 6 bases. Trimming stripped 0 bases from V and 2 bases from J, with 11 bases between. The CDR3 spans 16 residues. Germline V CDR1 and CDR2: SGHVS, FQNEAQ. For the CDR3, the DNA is TGTGCCAGCAGCTTAGCGGAGACAGGCACTGGAAACACCATATATTTT. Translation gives CASSLAETGTGNTIYF.

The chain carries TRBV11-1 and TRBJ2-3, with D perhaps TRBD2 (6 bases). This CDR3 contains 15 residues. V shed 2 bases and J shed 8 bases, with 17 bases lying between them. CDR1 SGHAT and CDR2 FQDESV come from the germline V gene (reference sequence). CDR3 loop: CASSLSYEEGGTQYF. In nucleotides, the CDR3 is TGTGCCAGCAGCTTAAGCTACGAGGAGGGAGGTACGCAGTATTTT.

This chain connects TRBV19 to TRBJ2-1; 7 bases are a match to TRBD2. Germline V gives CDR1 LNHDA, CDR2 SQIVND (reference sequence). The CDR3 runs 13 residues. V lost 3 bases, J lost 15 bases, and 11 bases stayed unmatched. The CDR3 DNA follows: TGTGCCAGTAGTATCCGGATGGGGGAGGGCGGGTTCTTC. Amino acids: CASSIRMGEGGFF.

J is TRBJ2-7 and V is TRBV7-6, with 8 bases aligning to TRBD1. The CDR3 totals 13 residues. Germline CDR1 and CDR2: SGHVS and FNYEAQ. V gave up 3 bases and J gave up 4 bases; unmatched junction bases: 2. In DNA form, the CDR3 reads TGTGCCAGCAGCTTCGGACAGGGATACGAGCAGTACTTC. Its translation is CASSFGQGYEQYF.

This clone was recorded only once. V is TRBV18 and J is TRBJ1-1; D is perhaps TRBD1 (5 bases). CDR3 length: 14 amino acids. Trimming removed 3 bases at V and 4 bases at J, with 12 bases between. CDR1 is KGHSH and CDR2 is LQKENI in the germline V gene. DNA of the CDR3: TGTGCCAGCTCACCGGGTCGGGGGAGCACTGAAGCTTTCTTT. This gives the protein CASSPGRGSTEAFF. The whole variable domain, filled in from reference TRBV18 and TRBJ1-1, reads NAGVMQNPRHLVRRRGQEARLRCSPMKGHSHVYWYRQLPEEGLKFMVYLQKENIIDESGMPKERFSAEFPKEGPSILRIQQVVRGDSAAYFCASSPGRGSTEAFFGQGTRLTVV.